This TCR beta chain was profiled in a study of blood T cell repertoires in COVID-19 (dated by TCRdb to 2018 to 2021). At the level of the whole study: The collaborator samples originated in the United States, Italy and Spain and spanned the acute and convalescent phases of COVID-19. The prospective study material was composed of cDNA or gDNA derived from T cells, B-cell-depleted T cells, or PBMCs. Deeply sampled blood TCRbeta repertoires from subjects exposed to, actively infected with, or recovered from COVID-19 were included in the dataset. A freely available public database, intended as a resource for researchers studying the immune response to SARS-CoV-2, is where the repertoires were released. The samples were drawn from two sources: the first 160 participants of the ongoing ImmuneRACE study, and approximately 1,300 subjects contributed by 6 global collaborators. A de-identified subject ID, COVID-19 status, age in years and sex were almost always included in the sample metadata. Where available, HLA class I and class II types were taken from metadata supplied by the sample provider and were not determined by assay-based typing.

A word on this clone: It has no known antigen specificity. Base qualities are not at hand, and no much larger clone is one base apart.

One collaborating source in Seattle enrolled patients during active infection and followed them longitudinally through the course of disease. Each collaborating institution followed its own protocols to collect whole blood in K2EDTA tubes. For TCRbeta analysis, collaborators shipped samples in one of three forms: frozen whole blood, isolated PBMCs, or DNA extracted from either of those sample types. Results the study describes overall, beyond this receptor: The quantity of clinical and demographic metadata differed by source and by participant and was supplied without curation.

The immunoSEQ Assay, a bias-controlled multiplex PCR, was used to amplify TCRbeta CDR3 regions from genomic DNA. Processing in the source paper ran as follows. Nucleated cell counts per sample were estimated from amplification of reference gene primers within the assay. To quantify the absolute abundance of each unique TCRbeta CDR3 rearrangement, sequence reads were collapsed and filtered. For each sample, productive Simpson clonality was calculated as the square root of Simpson's diversity index over productive rearrangements. TCRdb obtained this table from immuneACCESS and retained in-frame rearrangements with V and J assigned. These tables miss some clones; where compared with another copy, unresolved V genes account for less than half of the shortfall, and the remainder is unexplained. For V, J and clone size, that table is used; D and trimming come from the DNA. This sample comprises approximately 40,000 clones, about 87% of them detected only once. Less than 5% of the sample is in the top ten clones.

As encoded in the germline V gene, CDR1 is MNHNS while CDR2 is SASEGT. V is reduced by 2 bases and J by 4 bases, leaving a spacing of 8 bases between them. CDR3 length: 14 amino acids, cysteine to phenylalanine. Only the CDR3 part of the read is kept: 42 bases, read in frame from the first base. This receptor was obtained from a man aged 40-49 years with COVID-19, enrolled during active disease. The chain is assembled from TRBV6-1 and TRBJ2-2; tentative D gene TRBD2, with 7 bases matching. Sequencing input: peripheral blood. The nucleotide sequence is given as TGTGCCAGCAGTGAACGGGGGGCCACCGGGGAGCTGTTTTTT. Its translation reads: CASSERGATGELFF.